This entry lists 11 T cell receptor beta chains sequenced from one sample in a study of blood T cell repertoires in COVID-19. The data were produced by immunoSEQ multiplex PCR, yet TCRdb's version contains in-frame clones alone and is incomplete. The repertoire includes about 230,000 clones, roughly 88% of them detected once, and approximately 30% sits in the top ten. Sequences were obtained from peripheral blood. These receptors were obtained from a man in his forties with acute or convalescent COVID-19.

The rearrangement links TRBV12-3 or TRBV12-4 to TRBJ2-7; no reliable D call. The CDR3 spans 12 residues. The germline V and J ends were trimmed by 5 bases and 3 bases, with 8 bases remaining between them. The CDR3 nucleotides read TGTGCCAGCAGTCACCTACGCTACGAGCAGTACTTC. Its protein is CASSHLRYEQYF.

This chain connects TRBV18 to TRBJ1-4; D unclear. The length of the CDR3 is 14 residues. From germline, CDR1 is KGHSH and CDR2 LQKENI. V dropped 6 bases and J dropped 0 bases, with 8 bases sitting between them. The CDR3 is CASSNSATNEKLFF. CDR3 in DNA: TGTGCCAGCTCCAACAGTGCAACTAATGAAAAACTGTTTTTT.

This chain joins TRBV25-1 and TRBJ2-1; D might be TRBD2 (6 bases). V shed 7 bases and J shed 3 bases, with 19 bases lying between them. Germline-derived CDR1 and CDR2 are MGHDK and SYGVNS. This CDR3 region has 16 residues. The CDR3 sequence: CASITHGGPIYNEQFF. CDR3 DNA: TGTGCCAGCATTACGCACGGGGGACCGATCTACAATGAGCAGTTCTTC. Full variable domain (rest looked up from reference TRBV25-1 and TRBJ2-1): EADIYQTPRYLVIGTGKKITLECSQTMGHDKMYWYQQDPGMELHLIHYSYGVNSTEKGDLSSESTVSRIRTEHFPLTLESARPSHTSQYLCASITHGGPIYNEQFFGPGTRLTVL.

The rearrangement joins TRBV7-8 to TRBJ2-1, with D hard to call. The CDR3 runs 13 residues. V lost 1 base, J lost 9 bases, and 10 bases lay in between. Germline CDR1 reads SGHVS; CDR2 reads FQNEAQ. CDR3 amino acids: CASSLDSPREQFF. The DNA for the CDR3 is TGTGCCAGCAGCTTAGACAGCCCGCGTGAGCAGTTCTTC.

This clone was counted once. The gene calls are TRBV19 and TRBJ1-2, with 8 nucleotides matching TRBD1. This CDR3 region has 15 residues. V trimming: 7 bases; J trimming: 5 bases; junction bases outside the gene matches: 12. Germline CDR1 reads LNHDA; CDR2 reads SQIVND (reference sequence). In DNA, the CDR3 is TGTGCCAGTACCGACAGGGGCCAAGGGGGATATGGCTACACCTTC. It encodes CASTDRGQGGYGYTF.

This rearrangement joins TRBV6-5 to TRBJ2-2; 8 bases fit TRBD1. The V and J ends lost 5 bases and 8 bases, in that order; junction bases with no gene match: 7. Per the germline V gene, CDR1 is MNHEY and CDR2 is SVGAGI. The CDR3 consists of 14 residues. The CDR3 nucleotides read TGTGCCAGCAGTCTGACAGGGGTGGAAGGGGAGCTGTTTTTT. It yields the protein CASSLTGVEGELFF.

This chain joins TRBV2 and TRBJ2-2, with 7 bases identical to TRBD2. This CDR3 comprises 12 residues. The ends lost 9 bases at V and 7 bases at J; junction bases unmatched: 5. The germline V gene has CDR1 SNHLY and CDR2 FYNNEI. The chain's CDR3 is CASGREGGELFF. DNA of the CDR3: TGTGCCAGTGGCAGGGAGGGCGGGGAGCTGTTTTTT.

This clone was seen a single time. The V gene is TRBV6-6, the J gene TRBJ2-7; 9 bases align to TRBD1. CDR1 and CDR2 (germline): MNHNY, SVGAGI (reference sequence). The CDR3 is made up of 13 amino acids. V dropped 6 bases and J dropped 6; count of bases not matched to a gene: 6. The CDR3 DNA is TGTGCCAGCAGACCGGGACAGGGCGGCGAGCAGTACTTC. It translates to CASRPGQGGEQYF.

The CDR3 DNA sequence: TGTGCCTGGAGCATCCAACCGCGTAATGAGCAGTTCTTC. It specifies CAWSIQPRNEQFF. V usage is TRBV30 and J usage is TRBJ2-1; D is ambiguous. Trimming cost V 3 bases and J 7 bases, with 13 bases left between them. The germline gives CDR1 GTSNPN, CDR2 SVGIG (reference sequence). There are 13 residues in the CDR3.

The chain is built from TRBV6-5 and TRBJ1-1; unclear D gene. V was pared by 7 bases and J by 6 bases, with 18 bases between. This CDR3 region has 14 residues. Looked up from germline, CDR1 is MNHEY and CDR2 is SVGAGI. The CDR3 DNA is TGTGCCAGCAAAAACAGTCAGTTTCTCGCTGAAGCTTTCTTT. It specifies CASKNSQFLAEAFF.

The chain couples TRBV7-2 to TRBJ2-7, with TRBD1 matching over 9 bases. This CDR3 has 14 residues. V lost 8 bases and J lost 2; bases outside the gene matches: 7. CDR1 is SGHTA and CDR2 is FQGNSA in the germline V gene. CDR3 sequence: CASSAGTGPYEQYF. In nucleotides, the CDR3 is TGTGCCAGCTCAGCCGGGACAGGGCCCTACGAGCAGTACTTC.